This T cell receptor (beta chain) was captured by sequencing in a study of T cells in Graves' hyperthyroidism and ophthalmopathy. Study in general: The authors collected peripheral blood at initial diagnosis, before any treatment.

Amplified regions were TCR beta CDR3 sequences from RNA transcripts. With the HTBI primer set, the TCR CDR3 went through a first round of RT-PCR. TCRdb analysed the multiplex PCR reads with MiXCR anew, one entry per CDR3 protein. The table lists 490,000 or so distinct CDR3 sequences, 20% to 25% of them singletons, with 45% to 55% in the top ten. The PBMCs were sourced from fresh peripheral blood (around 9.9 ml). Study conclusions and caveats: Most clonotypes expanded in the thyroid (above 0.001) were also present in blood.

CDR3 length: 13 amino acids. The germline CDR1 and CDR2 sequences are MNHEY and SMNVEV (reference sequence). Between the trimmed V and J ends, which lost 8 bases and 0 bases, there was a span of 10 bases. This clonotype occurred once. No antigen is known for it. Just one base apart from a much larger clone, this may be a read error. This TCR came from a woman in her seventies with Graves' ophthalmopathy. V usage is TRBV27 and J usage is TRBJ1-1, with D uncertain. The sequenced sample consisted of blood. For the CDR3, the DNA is TGTGCCAGCCTCTTCCGGATGAACACTGAAGCTTTCTTT. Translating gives CASLFRMNTEAFF.